The 26 T cell receptor beta chains reported below all come from one sample, sequenced in a study of glioma-infiltrating T cells. TCR alpha and beta CDR3 regions were amplified from RNA using iRepertoire nested multiplex PCR. TCRdb passed the multiplex PCR reads through MiXCR, listing each CDR3 protein once. The top ten clones hold approximately 12% of a sample with roughly 350,000 distinct CDR3 sequences, roughly 41% of them seen once. The source material was glioma tissue, nonneoplastic brain tissue, or PBMCs (not recorded which). These receptors all stem from a human donor with low-grade glioma or glioblastoma, undergoing nonglioma brain surgery, or in good health (not recorded which).

This chain links TRBV27 with TRBJ2-2; the match to TRBD1 covers 7 bases. CDR1 is MNHEY, CDR2 SMNVEV, per germline (reference sequence). V shed 5 bases and J 4 bases; nucleotides not matched to a gene: 25. CDR3 length: 21 residues. This CDR3 is CASSPTGVFRTWHPFTGELFF. Here the CDR3 DNA reads TGTGCCAGCAGTCCCACAGGGGTATTTCGCACTTGGCACCCTTTCACCGGGGAGCTGTTTTTT.

V usage is TRBV5-4 and J usage is TRBJ2-4, with D possibly matching TRBD2 (6 bases). The V end was cut by 2 bases, the J end by 0 bases, with 12 bases between. The CDR3 is 16 amino acids. Per the germline V gene, CDR1 is SGHNT and CDR2 is YYREEE (reference sequence). The CDR3 region has the DNA TGTGCCAGCAGCTTAGGTAGCGGCTTAGCCAAAAACATTCAGTACTTC. This gives the protein CASSLGSGLAKNIQYF.

V is TRBV6-2 or TRBV6-3 and J is TRBJ2-3, with TRBD2 matching over 8 bases. In germline, CDR1 is MNHEY, CDR2 SVGEGT. V dropped 5 bases and J dropped 5; count of bases not matched to a gene: 12. The CDR3 contains 16 residues. This CDR3 reads CASSPLAASIGDTQYF. The DNA for the CDR3 is TGTGCCAGCAGTCCACTAGCGGCAAGCATTGGAGATACGCAGTATTTT.

J is TRBJ2-1 and V is TRBV4-2; 7 nucleotides line up with TRBD2. The CDR3 is 19 amino acids. CDR1 and CDR2 (germline): LGHNA, YNFKEQ. After removal of 5 bases from V and 1 base from J, the junction contained 17 bases not matched to a gene. The chain's CDR3 is CASSLVTGGLPTSYNEQFF. The DNA of the CDR3 is TGTGCCAGCAGCTTAGTAACGGGAGGACTCCCCACGTCCTACAATGAGCAGTTCTTC.

V is TRBV3-1 and J is TRBJ2-6; possible D gene TRBD2, 5 bases. Germline values: CDR1 LGHDT, CDR2 YNNKEL (reference sequence). The CDR3 totals 16 residues. V was shortened by 2 bases and J by 2 bases, with 10 bases between the two germline ends. The CDR3 loop reads CASSQLAGAGANVLTF. The CDR3 DNA is TGTGCCAGCAGCCAATTGGCCGGGGCTGGGGCCAACGTCCTGACTTTC.

This clonotype was seen a handful of times. The chain couples TRBV12-3 or TRBV12-4 to TRBJ1-2; D call uncertain. The ends were cut back, 3 bases at V and 6 bases at J, with 11 bases in the middle. There are 13 residues in the CDR3. The CDR3 protein is CASSLLPYHGYTF. CDR3 DNA: TGTGCCAGCAGTTTGCTTCCTTACCATGGCTACACCTTC.

On this clonotype: Being one base from a much bigger clone, this may be a read error. CDR3 coding DNA: TGTGCCAGCAGCTTATTTCTGGGGGCGAATGAGCAGTACTTC. Encoded protein: CASSLFLGANEQYF. The V call is TRBV7-9, the J call TRBJ2-7, with D tentatively TRBD1 (6 bases). CDR1 and CDR2 from the germline V gene are SEHNR and FQNEAQ (reference sequence). Trimming pared 2 bases from V and 7 bases from J, leaving 15 bases between. The CDR3 contains 14 residues.

Of note for this clonotype: Relative to the germline gene, one junction end is altered; a read error may explain this. V gene TRBV7-6 combines with J gene TRBJ2-3; D perhaps matches TRBD2 (7 bases). This CDR3 is 15 amino acids long. CDR1 and CDR2 (germline): SGHVS, FNYEAQ. The CDR3 spells CAGSLEGGGTDTQYF. DNA for the CDR3: TGTGCCGGCAGCTTAGAAGGGGGGGGAACAGATACGCAGTATTTT.

This clonotype was observed a handful of times. The chain carries TRBV12-3 or TRBV12-4 and TRBJ1-5; D possibly corresponds to TRBD1 (5 bases). The CDR3 extends over 15 amino acids. V was shortened by 0 bases and J by 2 bases, with 8 bases between the two germline ends. Here the CDR3 DNA reads TGTGCCAGCAGTTTAGCGCTCAGGGGCAATCAGCCCCAGCATTTT. Encoded protein: CASSLALRGNQPQHF.

In the case of this clonotype: A read error may explain this, as a much larger clone is one base away. The chain carries TRBV27 and TRBJ2-2; TRBD2 aligns across 10 bases. This CDR3 has 16 residues. Germline V gene lookup returns CDR1 MNHEY and CDR2 SMNVEV (reference sequence). Here the CDR3 reads CARSSRTSGGTGELFF. The CDR3 DNA reads as TGTGCCAGGAGTTCGCGGACTAGCGGAGGCACCGGGGAGCTGTTTTTT.

The chain recombines TRBV19 with TRBJ2-5; the D gene is possibly TRBD1 (6 bases). CDR1 is LNHDA and CDR2 is SQIVND in the germline V gene (reference sequence). The CDR3 loop spans 16 amino acids. The ends were cut back, 2 bases at V and 1 base at J, with 14 bases in the middle. CDR3 protein: CASSIFGRTVQETQYF. DNA of the CDR3: TGTGCCAGTAGTATATTCGGTCGGACAGTCCAAGAGACCCAGTACTTC. The variable domain in full, with the rest retrieved from reference TRBV19 and TRBJ2-5, is DGGITQSPKYLFRKEGQNVTLSCEQNLNHDAMYWYRQDPGQGLRLIYYSQIVNDFQKGDIAEGYSVSREKKESFPLTVTSAQKNPTAFYLCASSIFGRTVQETQYFGPGTRLLVL.

Ten or more counts support this clonotype. The chain uses TRBV6-1 and TRBJ2-7, with 9 bases that match TRBD1. The CDR3 extends over 15 amino acids. J was trimmed by 9 bases and V by 5 bases; bases with no gene match: 14. The germline gives CDR1 MNHNS, CDR2 SASEGT. Here the CDR3 reads CASSPRTGVNYAQYF. CDR3 sequence (DNA): TGTGCCAGCAGTCCCCGGACAGGGGTTAATTATGCGCAGTACTTC.

This clonotype has more than one count but fewer than ten. Here the CDR3 DNA reads TGCAGTGCTAGGGGGGGGGGTAATCAGCCCCAGCATTTT. Amino acid sequence: CSARGGGNQPQHF. The genes are TRBV20-1 and TRBJ1-5; D is perhaps TRBD1 (5 bases). From germline, CDR1 is DFQATT and CDR2 SNEGSKA (reference sequence). This CDR3 is built from 13 residues. V was pared by 3 bases and J by 4 bases, with 10 bases between.

The V gene is TRBV11-2, the J gene TRBJ2-1; 8 positions match TRBD2. The germline V gene has CDR1 SGHAT and CDR2 FQNNGV. The V segment lost 6 bases and the J segment 7 bases; nucleotides outside the gene matches: 5. The CDR3 sequence is 13 residues long. The CDR3 loop is CASRDGRGNEQFF. The CDR3 bases are TGTGCCAGCAGGGACGGGAGGGGAAATGAGCAGTTCTTC.

This clonotype was seen more than once but under ten times. The rearrangement links TRBV28 to TRBJ2-7; D possibly corresponds to TRBD2 (6 bases). V shed 6 bases and J shed 0 bases, with 15 bases lying between them. Germline V gives CDR1 MDHEN, CDR2 SYDVKM. This CDR3 spans 15 amino acids. The CDR3, as DNA: TGTGCCAGCAGCATAGCGGCGACTAGCTCCTACGAGCAGTACTTC. Translated, it gives CASSIAATSSYEQYF.

Note on this clonotype: Given a much more abundant clone one base away, this may be a read error. No conserved phenylalanine or tryptophan is present at the end of the CDR3, so a read error is the likely explanation. The chain links TRBV6-5 to TRBJ1-2; tentative D call: TRBD1 (6 bases). V lost 6 bases to trimming and J lost 0 bases, with 11 bases between them. Germline V CDR1 and CDR2: MNHEY, SVGAGI. This CDR3 has 14 residues. The CDR3 DNA reads as TGTGCCAGCAGACCACAGGGATCTAACTATGGCTACACCTTA. Protein sequence: CASRPQGSNYGYTL.

This clonotype appeared a few times. The chain joins TRBV28 to TRBJ2-5, with D perhaps TRBD2 (6 bases). The CDR3 covers 16 residues. The germline CDR1 and CDR2 sequences are MDHEN and SYDVKM. Trimming took off 1 base at V and 5 bases at J, with 17 bases between the two ends. CDR3 protein: CASSLFSGGRYETQYF. The CDR3 DNA reads as TGTGCCAGCAGTTTATTTAGCGGAGGGAGGTACGAGACCCAGTACTTC.

This clonotype occurred many times. The gene calls are TRBV27 and TRBJ1-5; perhaps TRBD1 as D (6 bases). V was cut by 5 bases and J by 6 bases, with 11 bases left in between. CDR1 MNHEY and CDR2 SMNVEV come from the germline V gene (reference sequence). The CDR3 totals 13 residues. The CDR3 sequence is CASSVQGAQPQHF. The CDR3 DNA follows: TGTGCCAGCAGTGTACAGGGAGCTCAGCCCCAGCATTTT.

The rearrangement links TRBV19 to TRBJ1-1; the D gene is possibly TRBD1 (5 bases). The ends were cut back, 9 bases at V and 5 bases at J, with 19 bases in the middle. Germline values: CDR1 LNHDA, CDR2 SQIVND (reference sequence). The CDR3 is made up of 14 amino acids. The DNA of the CDR3 is TGTGCCAGCTCTGAGGGGTACGGCGGGACTGAAGCTTTCTTT. Its translation: CASSEGYGGTEAFF.

In DNA form, the CDR3 reads TGTGCCAGCAGGGAACTGAACTCTGGAAGAACCATATATTTT. The encoded protein is CASRELNSGRTIYF. V usage is TRBV28 and J usage is TRBJ1-3, with D unresolved. The V end was cut by 6 bases, the J end by 10 bases, with 19 bases between. CDR1 is MDHEN and CDR2 is SYDVKM in the germline V gene. The length of the CDR3 is 14 residues.

The gene calls are TRBV29-1 and TRBJ2-7; 11 bases fit TRBD2. The trim removed 4 bases at V and 0 bases at J, leaving 5 bases unmatched. Germline CDR1 SQVTM, CDR2 ANQGSEA. There are 15 residues in the CDR3. CDR3 sequence (DNA): TGCAGCGTTGTACTAGCGGGAGTCCCCTCCTACGAGCAGTACTTC. Its protein product is CSVVLAGVPSYEQYF.

This clonotype was counted a few times. The chain employs TRBV20-1 and TRBJ1-2, with 8 nucleotides matching TRBD1. The CDR3 consists of 13 residues. CDR1 is DFQATT, CDR2 SNEGSKA, per germline (reference sequence). After removal of 7 bases from V and 4 bases from J, the junction contained 8 bases not matched to a gene. The CDR3 bases are TGCAGTGGTACAGGGGGATGGGGCTATGGCTACACCTTC. This gives the protein CSGTGGWGYGYTF.

Of note for this clonotype: The junction differs from germline at one of its ends, possibly a read error. This sequence joins TRBV27 and TRBJ2-7; D may be TRBD2 (7 bases). CDR3 length: 15 amino acids. From germline, CDR1 is MNHEY and CDR2 SMNVEV (reference sequence). The CDR3 sequence: CASSSYSRGAYEQHF. The CDR3 nucleotides are TGTGCCAGCAGTTCATATTCCCGGGGGGCTTACGAGCAGCACTTC.

Of note for this clonotype: This clone may be a read error of a much larger clone one base away. The chain is built from TRBV6-2 or TRBV6-3 and TRBJ2-1; 11 bases align to TRBD2. The CDR3 extends over 15 amino acids. CDR1 MNHEY and CDR2 SVGEGT come from the germline V gene. J gave up 5 bases and V 2 bases, and 2 bases lay outside the gene matches. The CDR3: CASSYTSGRHNEQFF. CDR3 nucleotide sequence: TGTGCCAGCAGTTACACTAGCGGGAGACACAATGAGCAGTTCTTC.

This clonotype was found many times. The junction departs from the called germline gene at one end, perhaps through a read error. CDR3 sequence reads: CASSEGTVTDTQYF. Here the CDR3 DNA reads TGTGCCAGCAGCGAAGGGACGGTCACAGATACGCAGTATTTT. The chain employs TRBV6-1 and TRBJ2-3; D assignment may be TRBD1 or TRBD2 (5 bases each). CDR3 length: 14 residues. Germline CDR1 and CDR2: MNHNS and SASEGT.

V is TRBV11-2 and J is TRBJ1-5, with 7 bases that match TRBD1. V was clipped by 8 bases and J by 1 base; unmatched bases: 8. The V gene's germline CDR1 is SGHAT and CDR2 FQNNGV. This CDR3 has 15 residues. The CDR3 protein is CASAPDRVSNQPQHF. The CDR3 DNA sequence: TGTGCCAGCGCCCCCGACAGGGTGAGCAATCAGCCCCAGCATTTT.